The 19 T cell receptor beta chains below all came from one sample that was sequenced in a study of cytomegalovirus exposure and HLA in healthy donors (dated by TCRdb to 2017 to 2019). The method was the immunoSEQ multiplex PCR assay. For the multiplex PCR, a mixture combining 60 forward primers for TCR Vbeta segments and 13 reverse primers for TCR Jbeta segments was used. The table was pulled from immuneACCESS by TCRdb, which kept in-frame rearrangements only. Such tables lose some clones; where checked, under half of the loss comes from unresolved V genes, and the rest has no known cause. This sample lists under 200,000 clones; more than 60% were detected once. The top ten hold approximately 3.4% of the sample. Material: PBMCs. Every receptor here comes from a woman aged 45-65 years in good health and CMV-seropositive.

The rearrangement joins TRBV4-1 to TRBJ2-2, with 8 nucleotides matching TRBD2. Germline assignment: CDR1 MGHRA and CDR2 YSYEKL. Germline trimming cut 0 bases from V and 1 base from J; bases unmatched to any gene: 1. The CDR3 extends over 16 amino acids. CDR3 bases: TGCGCCAGCAGCCAAGAGGCGGGAGGGAACACCGGGGAGCTGTTTTTT. Its protein is CASSQEAGGNTGELFF.

This sequence joins TRBV10-3 and TRBJ2-1; 7 positions agree with TRBD2. The CDR3 has 15 amino acids. J gave up 10 bases and V 1 base, and 10 bases lay outside the gene matches. From germline, CDR1 is ENHRY and CDR2 SYGVKD. The CDR3 loop reads CAISEFAGAGVEQFF. The CDR3 DNA is TGTGCCATCAGTGAGTTCGCGGGAGCGGGTGTGGAGCAGTTCTTC.

This clone appeared a few times. The chain uses TRBV23-1 and TRBJ2-3; D call uncertain. TRBV23-1 carries the ORF label, with uncertain function. V dropped 0 bases and J dropped 0 bases, with 13 bases sitting between them. This CDR3 spans 17 amino acids. In DNA, the CDR3 is TGCGCCAGCAGTCAATCCTTTTGGGCCTCTAGCACAGATACGCAGTATTTT. Its protein product is CASSQSFWASSTDTQYF.

This chain connects TRBV10-1 to TRBJ2-7; 8 nucleotides agree with TRBD1. Germline values: CDR1 WNHNN, CDR2 SYGVQD (reference sequence). Unmatched junction bases numbered 10, after V lost 9 bases and J lost 6 bases. This CDR3 has 13 residues. This chain's CDR3 is CASSQGALREQYF. For the CDR3, the DNA is TGCGCCAGTAGTCAGGGGGCTCTCCGCGAGCAGTACTTC.

This clone occurred once. The junction departs from germline at one end; a sequencing error may be responsible. The CDR3 reads CAISSSGANGLTF. The CDR3 DNA follows: TGTGCCATCTCCAGCTCTGGGGCCAACGGCCTGACTTTC. The V and J genes are TRBV10-3 and TRBJ2-6; tentatively, D is TRBD1 (5 bases). CDR3 length: 13 residues. The V gene's germline CDR1 is ENHRY and CDR2 SYGVKD.

CDR3 residues: CAWSSTVNYGYTF. For the CDR3, the DNA is TGTGCCTGGAGCTCGACAGTTAACTATGGCTACACCTTC. The rearrangement uses TRBV30 and TRBJ1-2; D may be TRBD1 (5 bases). The CDR3 runs to 13 residues. The germline CDR1 and CDR2 sequences are GTSNPN and SVGIG (reference sequence). V lost 3 bases and J 1 base, leaving 9 bases between the germline ends.

The CDR3 DNA reads TGTGCTAGTGGCCCCGGGGGAGACAGGGCCAATGGCTACACCTTC. Its protein product is CASGPGGDRANGYTF. The V and J genes are TRBV12-5 and TRBJ1-2, with TRBD1 matching 7 bases. This CDR3 comprises 15 residues. Germline loops: CDR1 LGHNT, CDR2 FRNRAP. With 6 bases clipped from V and 6 bases from J, the junction kept 13 bases outside the gene matches.

The chain joins TRBV5-4 to TRBJ2-5; 11 nucleotides line up with TRBD1. The CDR3 extends over 15 amino acids. V shed 4 bases and J 5 bases; nucleotides not matched to a gene: 7. Germline values: CDR1 SGHNT, CDR2 YYREEE (reference sequence). The CDR3 here is CASSLRDRGGETQYF. CDR3 bases: TGTGCCAGCAGCCTACGGGACAGGGGGGGCGAGACCCAGTACTTC.

This chain joins TRBV18 and TRBJ1-6; D possibly corresponds to TRBD1 (6 bases). Germline V gene lookup returns CDR1 KGHSH and CDR2 LQKENI. This CDR3 comprises 14 residues. V lost 1 base to trimming and J lost 7 bases, with 8 bases between them. The CDR3 is CASSPLDRNSPLHF. CDR3 sequence (DNA): TGTGCCAGCTCACCACTTGACAGGAATTCACCCCTCCACTTT.

The chain links TRBV5-5 to TRBJ2-5, with 9 positions matching TRBD2. V lost 4 bases to trimming and J lost 4 bases; unmatched junction nucleotides: 5. The length of the CDR3 is 14 residues. Germline-derived CDR1 and CDR2 are SGHKS and YYEKEE (reference sequence). CDR3 DNA: TGTGCCAGCAGCCTCGGACTAGCGAGAGAGACCCAGTACTTC. Translated, it gives CASSLGLARETQYF.

This chain links TRBV4-1 with TRBJ2-3; 10 nucleotides align to TRBD2. V lost 1 base, J lost 1 base, and 11 bases stayed unmatched. The CDR3 runs to 19 residues. The V gene's germline CDR1 is MGHRA and CDR2 YSYEKL. Written as DNA, the CDR3 is TGCGCCAGCAGCCAAGTATCGAGCGGGGGGGCCCTCGGCACAGATACGCAGTATTTT. Its protein product is CASSQVSSGGALGTDTQYF.

This clone has a handful of counts. This chain uses TRBV19 with TRBJ1-2, with D maybe TRBD1 (5 bases). In germline, CDR1 is LNHDA, CDR2 SQIVND (reference sequence). The length of the CDR3 is 14 residues. Trimming shortened V by 10 bases and J by 4 bases, and 19 bases separated the two germline ends. This chain's CDR3 is CATRWGVPPYGYTF. CDR3 DNA: TGTGCCACCCGATGGGGCGTACCGCCCTATGGCTACACCTTC. The variable domain in full, with the rest retrieved from reference TRBV19 and TRBJ1-2, is DGGITQSPKYLFRKEGQNVTLSCEQNLNHDAMYWYRQDPGQGLRLIYYSQIVNDFQKGDIAEGYSVSREKKESFPLTVTSAQKNPTAFYLCATRWGVPPYGYTFGSGTRLTVV.

This clone was picked up a small number of times. The chain employs TRBV11-3 and TRBJ2-2; TRBD2 agrees at 12 bases. Trimming removed 8 bases from V and 4 bases from J; junction bases left unmatched: 2. The CDR3 sequence is 14 residues long. Looked up from germline, CDR1 is SGHNT and CDR2 is YENEEA. The CDR3 DNA reads TGTGCCAGCCTAGCGGGGGGGCCCACCGGGGAGCTGTTTTTT. It translates to CASLAGGPTGELFF.

The chain combines TRBV10-3 with TRBJ1-6; D not resolved. This CDR3 has 15 amino acids. Germline V lookup: CDR1 ENHRY, CDR2 SYGVKD. V lost 0 bases and J 9 bases, leaving 12 bases between the germline ends. The CDR3 protein is CAISESGPGGSPLHF. The CDR3 nucleotides read TGTGCCATCAGTGAGTCCGGCCCGGGAGGTTCACCCCTCCACTTT.

V is TRBV30 and J is TRBJ2-7; 8 bases fit TRBD2. Trimming removed 2 bases from V and 4 bases from J; junction bases left unmatched: 7. The CDR3 loop spans 14 amino acids. Germline CDR1 GTSNPN, CDR2 SVGIG (reference sequence). In nucleotides, the CDR3 is TGTGCCTGGAGTTTGGGGCGGGGGGTTTACGAGCAGTACTTC. Translating it yields CAWSLGRGVYEQYF.

This clone has just a few counts. The chain uses TRBV18 and TRBJ2-2; 12 positions match TRBD2. CDR3 length: 16 residues. CDR1 is KGHSH, CDR2 LQKENI, per germline. V dropped 4 bases and J dropped 4; count of bases not matched to a gene: 4. The DNA of the CDR3 is TGTGCCAGCTCACTGGGACTAGCGGGCGCCACCGGGGAGCTGTTTTTT. Translated, it gives CASSLGLAGATGELFF.

The chain carries TRBV15 and TRBJ2-1, with 7 nucleotides matching TRBD1. This CDR3 spans 20 amino acids. Germline CDR1 reads LNHNV; CDR2 reads YYDKDF (reference sequence). The J segment lost 2 bases and the V segment lost 0 bases, leaving 16 bases of the junction unmatched. CDR3 DNA sequence: TGTGCCACCAGCAGAGAATCGAGATCAGACAGGGCCCTCGCCTACAATGAGCAGTTCTTC. Protein product: CATSRESRSDRALAYNEQFF.

About this clone: One end of the junction is discordant with germline, which a read error may explain. The rearrangement links TRBV30 to TRBJ2-6; 10 positions agree with TRBD1. Germline V lookup: CDR1 GTSNPN, CDR2 SVGIG (reference sequence). The CDR3 runs to 16 residues. In DNA form, the CDR3 reads TGTGCCTGGACCCGACAGGGGGCTGGTGGGGCCAACGGCCTGACTTTC. It is translated as CAWTRQGAGGANGLTF.

This clone has just a few counts. The chain uses TRBV7-2 and TRBJ1-2; 12 bases agree with TRBD1. V was pared by 0 bases and J by 8 bases, with 7 bases of the junction left unmatched. This CDR3 is 16 amino acids long. CDR1 SGHTA and CDR2 FQGNSA come from the germline V gene. The CDR3 sequence is CASSLAAGQGAGGYTF. The CDR3 nucleotides read TGTGCCAGCAGCTTAGCGGCGGGACAGGGGGCTGGAGGCTACACCTTC.